Shown below are 21 T cell receptor beta chains from a single sample sequenced in a study of a mutant IDH1 vaccine in newly diagnosed glioma (dated by TCRdb to the early 2020s). For these receptors, no antigen is known. The protocol used for the library was the immunoSEQ multiplex PCR assay. As stored in TCRdb, this immuneACCESS dataset retains in-frame rearrangements with V and J assigned. A fraction of the clones does not appear; measured against another copy, unresolved V genes explain less than half of the discrepancy, and the remainder lacks a known reason. Within this sample are tens of thousands of clones, with 80% to 90% of them counted one time only. The ten largest clones represent about 1.5% of the sample. The time point label corresponds to: week 5, during vaccination. A 20-mer mutant IDH1 peptide at 300 micrograms in Montanide made up each vaccine dose, which was injected subcutaneously together with topical imiquimod.

The material was PBMCs, obtained from a glioma patient whose treatment included an IDH1 peptide vaccine. The receptor source for this set is a middle-aged man with glioma.

The chain uses TRBV19 and TRBJ2-7, with D maybe TRBD2 (6 bases). Germline V gene lookup returns CDR1 LNHDA and CDR2 SQIVND (reference sequence). The CDR3 covers 12 residues. V lost 11 bases and J lost 6, with 17 bases in between. The CDR3 region has the DNA TGTGCCCGGGGGACCGGGTTCGGCGAGCAGTACTTC. This translates into CARGTGFGEQYF.

J is TRBJ2-7 and V is TRBV14; D not certain. There are 14 residues in the CDR3. Germline assignment: CDR1 SGHDN and CDR2 FVKESK. The V end was cut by 2 bases, the J end by 3 bases, with 11 bases between. Written as DNA, the CDR3 is TGTGCCAGCAGCCAAAGTCTGGGGATCTACGAGCAGTACTTC. This translates into CASSQSLGIYEQYF.

J is TRBJ2-3 and V is TRBV7-8; D might be TRBD1 (6 bases). The germline V gene has CDR1 SGHVS and CDR2 FQNEAQ. Trimming shortened V by 1 base and J by 4 bases, and 12 bases separated the two germline ends. The CDR3 spans 15 residues. CDR3: CASSLVVRGADTQYF. The CDR3 bases are TGTGCCAGCAGCTTAGTAGTCAGGGGAGCAGATACGCAGTATTTT.

The J gene is TRBJ2-4, the V gene TRBV18; D is undetermined. Germline CDR1 reads KGHSH; CDR2 reads LQKENI. The V gene lost 0 bases and the J gene lost 0 bases, with 18 bases spanning the gap. CDR3 size: 19 residues. CDR3 in amino acids: CASSPPILRLEPAKNIQYF. The CDR3, as DNA: TGTGCCAGCTCACCACCCATTTTGAGGCTTGAACCAGCCAAAAACATTCAGTACTTC.

The gene calls are TRBV6-6 and TRBJ2-1; TRBD2 matches at 9 bases. V gave up 7 bases and J gave up 4 bases; unmatched junction bases: 8. This CDR3 comprises 15 residues. CDR1 MNHNY and CDR2 SVGAGI come from the germline V gene (reference sequence). The CDR3 DNA reads TGTGCCAGCAACCCGACTAGCGGAAATTACAATGAGCAGTTCTTC. Encoded protein: CASNPTSGNYNEQFF.

This sequence joins TRBV7-2 and TRBJ2-1, with 13 positions matching TRBD2. The CDR3 extends over 15 amino acids. Germline values: CDR1 SGHTA, CDR2 FQGNSA. V gave up 4 bases and J gave up 9 bases; unmatched junction bases: 6. Here the CDR3 reads CASSSTSGRAGEQFF. The CDR3 bases are TGTGCCAGCAGCTCTACTAGCGGGAGGGCGGGTGAGCAGTTCTTC.

This clone has just one count. The rearrangement joins TRBV29-1 to TRBJ1-5; possibly TRBD1 for D (6 bases). The CDR3 runs 13 residues. Trimming took 0 bases from V and 12 from J, leaving 15 bases between them. Germline assignment: CDR1 SQVTM and CDR2 ANQGSEA. CDR3 region: CSVEEGRGGLQHF. The CDR3 coding sequence is TGCAGCGTTGAAGAGGGGAGGGGGGGCCTCCAGCATTTT. The variable domain in full, completed from reference TRBV29-1 and TRBJ1-5, reads SAVISQKPSRDICQRGTSLTIQCQVDSQVTMMFWYRQQPGQSLTLIATANQGSEATYESGFVIDKFPISRPNLTFSTLTVSNMSPEDSSIYLCSVEEGRGGLQHFGDGTRLSIL.

J is TRBJ2-7 and V is TRBV19; 8 positions agree with TRBD2. This CDR3 comprises 16 residues. V shed 1 base, J shed 2 bases, and the junction held 7 bases outside the gene matches. The germline V gene encodes CDR1 LNHDA and CDR2 SQIVND (reference sequence). This chain's CDR3 is CASSIVGGLGAYEQYF. CDR3 nucleotides: TGTGCCAGTAGTATAGTGGGGGGACTAGGCGCCTACGAGCAGTACTTC.

The chain carries TRBV2 and TRBJ2-5; D gene unclear. V gave up 2 bases and J gave up 5 bases, with 12 bases separating them. The V gene's germline CDR1 is SNHLY and CDR2 FYNNEI. The CDR3 is made up of 14 amino acids. The CDR3 sequence is CASSERAVRETQYF. CDR3 DNA sequence: TGTGCCAGCAGTGAAAGGGCAGTCCGGGAGACCCAGTACTTC. Drawing the rest from reference TRBV2 and TRBJ2-5, the complete variable domain is EPEVTQTPSHQVTQMGQEVILRCVPISNHLYFYWYRQILGQKVEFLVSFYNNEISEKSEIFDDQFSVERPDGSNFTLKIRSTKLEDSAMYFCASSERAVRETQYFGPGTRLLVL.

V gene TRBV6-5 combines with J gene TRBJ2-1, with TRBD2 identical over 7 bases. The junction had 13 bases not matched to a gene; V was cut back by 4 bases and J by 7 bases. Per the germline V gene, CDR1 is MNHEY and CDR2 is SVGAGI. This CDR3 is 16 amino acids long. The CDR3 protein is CASSSSTSKLGNEQFF. CDR3 in DNA: TGTGCCAGCAGTTCCTCGACTAGCAAACTAGGGAATGAGCAGTTCTTC.

The CDR3 bases are TGCGCCAGCAGTGAGCCTTTAAGGACAGGGGGCTACGAGCAGTACTTC. Its protein is CASSEPLRTGGYEQYF. This chain joins TRBV10-1 and TRBJ2-7; 10 positions match TRBD1. The CDR3 consists of 16 residues. Germline V gene sequence: CDR1 WNHNN, CDR2 SYGVQD (reference sequence). V shed 2 bases, J shed 3 bases, and the junction held 7 bases outside the gene matches.

V is TRBV2 and J is TRBJ2-1, with a tentative D call TRBD2 (6 bases). CDR3 length equals 14 residues. V was pared by 0 bases and J by 6 bases, with 9 bases between. CDR1 and CDR2 (germline): SNHLY, FYNNEI. The CDR3 sequence: CASSEAGGPNEQFF. Here the CDR3 DNA reads TGTGCCAGCAGTGAAGCGGGGGGACCCAATGAGCAGTTCTTC.

The V call is TRBV11-1, the J call TRBJ2-4; 10 bases line up with TRBD1. V lost 1 base and J lost 6; bases outside the gene matches: 3. Germline CDR1 SGHAT, CDR2 FQDESV (reference sequence). The CDR3 totals 15 residues. The CDR3 DNA sequence: TGTGCCAGCAGCTTAGAGGGGGACAGGGGAAACATTCAGTACTTC. This sequence encodes CASSLEGDRGNIQYF.

The chain has TRBV20-1 and TRBJ2-1; unclear D gene. The germline V and J ends were trimmed by 5 bases and 9 bases, with 11 bases remaining between them. Germline CDR1 DFQATT, CDR2 SNEGSKA (reference sequence). This CDR3 contains 11 residues. The CDR3 protein is CSAPSNVEQFF. In nucleotides, the CDR3 is TGCAGTGCTCCTTCGAATGTTGAGCAGTTCTTC.

The chain employs TRBV2 and TRBJ2-2; 9 bases line up with TRBD1. The CDR3 consists of 15 residues. Germline V gene sequence: CDR1 SNHLY, CDR2 FYNNEI. After removal of 7 bases from V and 5 bases from J, the junction contained 8 bases not matched to a gene. In nucleotides, the CDR3 is TGTGCCAGCAAAAAACAGGGGGCGAGGACCGGGGAGCTGTTTTTT. Translated: CASKKQGARTGELFF.

This clone was picked up a small number of times. CDR3 amino acids: CASSGNYEAFF. CDR3 DNA sequence: TGTGCCAGCAGTGGCAACTATGAAGCTTTCTTT. V usage is TRBV2 and J usage is TRBJ1-1; D is ambiguous. Trimming left V 4 bases short and J 7 bases short, with 7 bases between. This CDR3 has 11 residues. Per the germline V gene, CDR1 is SNHLY and CDR2 is FYNNEI.

The rearrangement joins TRBV1 to TRBJ2-1. TRBV1 is reported as a pseudogene. The CDR3 is 15 residues long. The CDR3 is CTSSQDGKQFNEQFF. CDR3 DNA: TGCACCAGCAGCCAAGATGGCAAGCAGTTCAATGAGCAGTTCTTC.

The V call is TRBV7-9, the J call TRBJ1-2, with D perhaps TRBD1 (6 bases). V was cut by 5 bases and J by 9 bases, with 16 bases left in between. CDR3 length: 13 amino acids. CDR1 is SEHNR and CDR2 is FQNEAQ in the germline V gene (reference sequence). In nucleotides, the CDR3 is TGTGCCAGCAGCCAGAAGACTGGGGACAGCTACACCTTC. As protein: CASSQKTGDSYTF.

This clone is a singleton in its sample. The CDR3 protein is CASSLDGVAGRGYF. CDR3 sequence (DNA): TGTGCCAGCAGCTTAGATGGCGTAGCGGGTAGGGGGTACTTC. The genes are TRBV11-2 and TRBJ2-5, with TRBD2 matching over 7 bases. This CDR3 region has 14 residues. Germline assignment: CDR1 SGHAT and CDR2 FQNNGV. After removal of 0 bases from V and 13 bases from J, the junction contained 11 bases not matched to a gene.

This clone was detected a few times. The chain couples TRBV29-1 to TRBJ1-1, with D unresolved. Trimming stripped 3 bases from V and 0 bases from J, with 5 bases between. There are 12 residues in the CDR3. The germline CDR1 and CDR2 sequences are SQVTM and ANQGSEA. The CDR3 is CSVDRMNTEAFF. The DNA of the CDR3 is TGCAGCGTTGACCGCATGAACACTGAAGCTTTCTTT. The full variable domain, completed using reference TRBV29-1 and TRBJ1-1, is SAVISQKPSRDICQRGTSLTIQCQVDSQVTMMFWYRQQPGQSLTLIATANQGSEATYESGFVIDKFPISRPNLTFSTLTVSNMSPEDSSIYLCSVDRMNTEAFFGQGTRLTVV.

The chain recombines TRBV27 with TRBJ2-6; 8 bases match TRBD1. The CDR3 runs to 16 residues. V shed 7 bases and J 1 base; nucleotides not matched to a gene: 6. Germline assignment: CDR1 MNHEY and CDR2 SMNVEV (reference sequence). The CDR3 bases are TGTGCCAGCAAAGGACAGGGTATGTCTGGGGCCAACGTCCTGACTTTC. Its protein is CASKGQGMSGANVLTF.